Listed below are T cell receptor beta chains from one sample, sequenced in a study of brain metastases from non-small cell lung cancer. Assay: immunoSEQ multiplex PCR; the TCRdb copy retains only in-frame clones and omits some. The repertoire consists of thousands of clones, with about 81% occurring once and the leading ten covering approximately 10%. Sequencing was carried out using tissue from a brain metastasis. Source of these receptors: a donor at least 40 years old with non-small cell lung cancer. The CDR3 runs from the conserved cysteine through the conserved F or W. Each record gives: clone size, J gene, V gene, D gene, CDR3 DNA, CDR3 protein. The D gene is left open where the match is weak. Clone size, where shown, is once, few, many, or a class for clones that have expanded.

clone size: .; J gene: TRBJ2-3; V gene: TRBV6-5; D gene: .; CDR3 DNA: TGTGCCAACAGTTTGGACTTTGCGGCCTCGGGAAATACGCAGTATTTT; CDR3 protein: CANSLDFAASGNTQYF
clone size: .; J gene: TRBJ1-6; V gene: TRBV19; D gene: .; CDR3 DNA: TGTGCCAGTAGCGGACGGACTAATTCACCCCTCCACTTT; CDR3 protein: CASSGRTNSPLHF
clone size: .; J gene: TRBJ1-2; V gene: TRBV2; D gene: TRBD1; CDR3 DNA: TGTGCCAGCAGTGAAGGGACAGGGACTATCTATGGCTACACCTTC; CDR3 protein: CASSEGTGTIYGYTF
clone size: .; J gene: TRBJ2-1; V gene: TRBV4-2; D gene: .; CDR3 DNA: TGTGCCAGCAGCCAAGATCGAAGCGGTAATGAGCAGTTCTTC; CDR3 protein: CASSQDRSGNEQFF
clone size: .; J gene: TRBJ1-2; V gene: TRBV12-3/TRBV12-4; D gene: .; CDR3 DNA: TGTGCCAGCAGTCAAGGCCCCAGTGGCTACACCTTC; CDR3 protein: CASSQGPSGYTF
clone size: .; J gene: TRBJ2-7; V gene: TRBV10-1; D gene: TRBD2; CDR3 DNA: TGCACCAGCGGGGGGACGCCGGACGAGCAGTACTTC; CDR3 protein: CTSGGTPDEQYF
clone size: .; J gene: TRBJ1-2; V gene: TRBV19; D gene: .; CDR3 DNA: TGTGCCAGTGGCACAGAGGACTATAGCTACACCTTC; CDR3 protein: CASGTEDYSYTF
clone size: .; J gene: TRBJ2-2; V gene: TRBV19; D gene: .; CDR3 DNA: TGTGCCAGTAGGGAGGGGGCCGGGGAGCTGTTTTTT; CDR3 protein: CASREGAGELFF
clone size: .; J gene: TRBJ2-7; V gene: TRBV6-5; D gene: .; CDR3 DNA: TGTGCCAGCAGTTACTACGGGACCTACGAGCAGTACTTC; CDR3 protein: CASSYYGTYEQYF
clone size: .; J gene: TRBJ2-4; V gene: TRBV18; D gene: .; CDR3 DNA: TGTGCCAGCTCAACGAGACGAAAAAACATTCAGTACTTC; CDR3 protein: CASSTRRKNIQYF
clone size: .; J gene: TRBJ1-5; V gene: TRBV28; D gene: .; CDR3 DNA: TGTGCCAGCAGTGAACAGGGTGGGAATCAGCCCCAGCATTTT; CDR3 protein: CASSEQGGNQPQHF
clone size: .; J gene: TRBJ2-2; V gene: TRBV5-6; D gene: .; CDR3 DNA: TGTGCCAGCAGCTTGTTAGCCGGGGAGCTGTTTTTT; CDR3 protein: CASSLLAGELFF
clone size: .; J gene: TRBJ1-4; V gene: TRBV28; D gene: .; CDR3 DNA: TGTGCCAGCAGTTTGGGGGGAAAACTGTTTTTT; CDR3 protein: CASSLGGKLFF
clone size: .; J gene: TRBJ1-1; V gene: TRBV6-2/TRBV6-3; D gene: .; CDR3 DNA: TGTGCCAGCAGTTACTGGGTTGGCACTGAAGCTTTCTTT; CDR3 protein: CASSYWVGTEAFF
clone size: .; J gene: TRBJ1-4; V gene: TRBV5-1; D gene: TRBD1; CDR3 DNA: TGCGCCAGCAGCTTAGGACAGGGGGCCTCTAATGAAAAACTGTTTTTT; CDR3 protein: CASSLGQGASNEKLFF
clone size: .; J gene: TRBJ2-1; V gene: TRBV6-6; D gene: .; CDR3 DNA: TGTGCCAGCAGTTATGGGGGGCGCAAGTCGAATGAGCAGTTCTTC; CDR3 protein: CASSYGGRKSNEQFF
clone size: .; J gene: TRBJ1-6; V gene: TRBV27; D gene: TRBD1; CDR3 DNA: TGTGCCAGCAGGCCGCCGGGACAGTTTAATTCACCCCTCCACTTT; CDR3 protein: CASRPPGQFNSPLHF
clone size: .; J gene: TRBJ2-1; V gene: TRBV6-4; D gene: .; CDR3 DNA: TGTGCCAGCAGTGAGGAGAGCTCCTACAATGAGCAGTTCTTC; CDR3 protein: CASSEESSYNEQFF
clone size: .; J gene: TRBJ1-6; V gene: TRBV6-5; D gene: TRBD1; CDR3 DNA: TGTGCCAGCAGCCCACAGGGGGCAAAATCACCCCTCCACTTT; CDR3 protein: CASSPQGAKSPLHF
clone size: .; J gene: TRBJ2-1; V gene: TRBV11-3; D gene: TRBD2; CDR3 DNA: TGTGCCAGCAGCTCCCGGACTAGCGGGAGCTACAATGAGCAGTTCTTC; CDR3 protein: CASSSRTSGSYNEQFF
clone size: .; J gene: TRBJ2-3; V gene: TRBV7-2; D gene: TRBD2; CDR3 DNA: TGTGCCAGCAGCTCGGGGGGGAGCACAGATACGCAGTATTTT; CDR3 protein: CASSSGGSTDTQYF
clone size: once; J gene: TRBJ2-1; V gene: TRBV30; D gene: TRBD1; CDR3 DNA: TGTGCCTGGAGTGGGGGACAGGGTGGAGATGAGCAGTTCTTC; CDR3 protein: CAWSGGQGGDEQFF
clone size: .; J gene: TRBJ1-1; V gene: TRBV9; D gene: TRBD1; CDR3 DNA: TGTGCCAGCAGCAGACAGGGGACTGAAGCTTTCTTT; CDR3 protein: CASSRQGTEAFF
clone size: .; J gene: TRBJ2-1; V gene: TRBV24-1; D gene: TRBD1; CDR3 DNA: TGTGCCACCAGTGATGCGGGACAGGGTTTGGACAATGAGCAGTTCTTC; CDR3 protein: CATSDAGQGLDNEQFF
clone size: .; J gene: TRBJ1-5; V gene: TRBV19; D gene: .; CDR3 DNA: TGTGCCAGTAGTACGGGGGAGGGATCAGCCTGGCAGCCCCAGCATTTT; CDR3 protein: CASSTGEGSAWQPQHF
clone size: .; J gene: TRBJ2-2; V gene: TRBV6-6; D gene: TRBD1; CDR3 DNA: TGTGCCAGCAGATCCGACAGGGCCGGGGAGCTGTTTTTT; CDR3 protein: CASRSDRAGELFF
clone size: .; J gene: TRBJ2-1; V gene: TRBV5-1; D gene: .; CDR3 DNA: TGCGCCAGCCTGCGAGGGACATCGGGTCAAGATGAGCAGTTCTTC; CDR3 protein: CASLRGTSGQDEQFF
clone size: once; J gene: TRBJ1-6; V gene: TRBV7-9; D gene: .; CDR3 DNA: TGTGCCAGCAGCTTATGGTCAGGGGCTGATAATTCATCCCTCCACTTT; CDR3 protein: CASSLWSGADNSSLHF
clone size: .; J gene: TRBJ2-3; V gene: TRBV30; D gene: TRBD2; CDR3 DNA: TGTGCCTGGGAGACTAGCGGGGGGGCTGGAGATACGCAGTATTTT; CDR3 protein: CAWETSGGAGDTQYF
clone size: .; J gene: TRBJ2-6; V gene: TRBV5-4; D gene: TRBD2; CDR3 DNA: TGTGCCAGCAGCTTGGCCGGGGGGTCTGGGGCCAACGTCCTGACTTTC; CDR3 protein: CASSLAGGSGANVLTF
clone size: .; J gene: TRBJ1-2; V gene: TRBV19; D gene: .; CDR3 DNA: TGTGCCAGTAGTATCGGCAGGCGGTACTATGGCTACACCTTC; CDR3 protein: CASSIGRRYYGYTF
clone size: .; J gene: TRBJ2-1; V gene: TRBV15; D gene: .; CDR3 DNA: TGTGCCACCAGCAGAGCCCCGGGAAGCGACAATGAGCAGTTCTTC; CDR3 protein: CATSRAPGSDNEQFF
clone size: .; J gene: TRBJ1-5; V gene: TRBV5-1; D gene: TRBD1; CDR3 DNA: TGCGCCAGCAGATCCGGGACAGGGTCTAATCAGCCCCAGCATTTT; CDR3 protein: CASRSGTGSNQPQHF
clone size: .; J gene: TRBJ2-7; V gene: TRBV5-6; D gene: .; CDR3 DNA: TGTGCCAGCAGCTTGAGGATGGGGTACGAGCAGTACTTC; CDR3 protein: CASSLRMGYEQYF
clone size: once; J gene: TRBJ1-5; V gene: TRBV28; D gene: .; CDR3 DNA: TGTGCCAGCAGTTTAAGTAGGTTTCAATATCAGCCCCAGCATTTT; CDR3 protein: CASSLSRFQYQPQHF
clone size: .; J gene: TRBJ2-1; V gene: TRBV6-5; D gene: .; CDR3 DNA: TGTGCCAGCAGACGGACTAAAAATTCCTACAATGAGCAGTTCTTC; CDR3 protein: CASRRTKNSYNEQFF
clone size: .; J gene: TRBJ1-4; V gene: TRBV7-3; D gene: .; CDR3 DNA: TGTGCCAGCAGCTTAAATGTAGGTGAAAAACTGTTTTTT; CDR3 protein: CASSLNVGEKLFF
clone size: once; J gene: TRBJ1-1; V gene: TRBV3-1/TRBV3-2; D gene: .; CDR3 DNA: TGTGCCAGCAGCCACCCTTCGAACACTGAAGCTTTCTTT; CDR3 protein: CASSHPSNTEAFF
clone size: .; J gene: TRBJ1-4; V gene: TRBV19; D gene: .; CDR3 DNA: TGTGCCAGTAGTCCCTACAAGGATGAAAAACTGTTTTTT; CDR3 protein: CASSPYKDEKLFF
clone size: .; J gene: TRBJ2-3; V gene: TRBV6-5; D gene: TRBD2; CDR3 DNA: TGTGCAACAAGCCGGGGGGTTACGCAGTATTTT; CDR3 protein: CATSRGVTQYF
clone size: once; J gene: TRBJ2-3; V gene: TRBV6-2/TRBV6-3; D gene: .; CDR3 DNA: TGTGCCAGCAGTTACCCCCGAGGAGGGTTAAACACAGATACGCAGTATTTT; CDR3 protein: CASSYPRGGLNTDTQYF
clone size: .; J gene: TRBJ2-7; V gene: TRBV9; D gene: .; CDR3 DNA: TGTGCCAGCAGCGTAGATTATCCGAGCTCCTACGAACAGTACTTC; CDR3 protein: CASSVDYPSSYEQYF